The following is a T cell receptor beta chain sequence with its context. The data originate from a study of blood T cell repertoires in COVID-19. Study information: Collection of acute and convalescent COVID-19 samples took place in the United States, Italy and Spain. PBMCs, B-cell-depleted T cells, or T cells provided the cDNA or gDNA that made up the material.

Original processing methods: Estimates of nucleated cell counts were drawn from the amplification of reference gene primers. Profiled with immunoSEQ multiplex PCR; TCRdb holds only in-frame clones, not every one. The V and J calls and clone size are taken from that table; D and trimming were inferred from the DNA. The data show tens of thousands of clones, 80% seen once. Sequenced input: peripheral blood. This sequence was found in an elderly woman with acute or convalescent COVID-19.

In DNA, the CDR3 is TGCAGCGTTGAAGATCTTCAAATAAATCTACGGGGCTACACCTTC. This translates into CSVEDLQINLRGYTF. This sequence joins TRBV29-1 and TRBJ1-2; D unclear. V shed 0 bases and J shed 8 bases, with 19 bases lying between them. Germline lookup yields CDR1 SQVTM and CDR2 ANQGSEA. The CDR3 covers 15 residues.